This passage covers 26 T cell receptor beta chains from one sample sequenced in a study of cytomegalovirus exposure and HLA in healthy donors. Primers: 60 Vbeta forward and 13 Jbeta reverse. Method: immunoSEQ multiplex PCR; TCRdb's copy keeps in-frame clones and lacks some. Among approximately 110,000 clones, about four fifths were seen once, and the ten largest hold more than 2%. The specimen was PBMCs. The receptors originated from a woman under 40 in good health and CMV-seronegative.

The chain is built from TRBV5-1 and TRBJ2-1; a weak D match, TRBD1 (5 bases). Germline CDR1 SGHRS, CDR2 YFSETQ. The V gene lost 4 bases and the J gene lost 5 bases, with 16 bases spanning the gap. The CDR3 contains 15 residues. The CDR3 loop is CASSSLRQSNNEQFF. CDR3 DNA: TGCGCCAGCAGCAGCTTAAGACAGAGTAACAATGAGCAGTTCTTC.

The rearrangement joins TRBV19 to TRBJ2-7, with 13 bases lining up with TRBD2. Germline lookup yields CDR1 LNHDA and CDR2 SQIVND (reference sequence). J was trimmed by 4 bases and V by 5 bases; bases with no gene match: 8. The CDR3 has 16 amino acids. The CDR3 here is CASSPRTSGSIYEQYF. CDR3 in DNA: TGTGCCAGTAGTCCCAGGACTAGCGGGAGTATATACGAGCAGTACTTC. Variable domain in full (rest from reference TRBV19 and TRBJ2-7): DGGITQSPKYLFRKEGQNVTLSCEQNLNHDAMYWYRQDPGQGLRLIYYSQIVNDFQKGDIAEGYSVSREKKESFPLTVTSAQKNPTAFYLCASSPRTSGSIYEQYFGPGTRLTVT.

The chain carries TRBV6-5 and TRBJ1-2; 7 bases agree with TRBD1. The CDR3 loop spans 15 amino acids. V trimming: 6 bases; J trimming: 2 bases; junction bases outside the gene matches: 9. Per germline, CDR1 MNHEY and CDR2 SVGAGI. CDR3 DNA sequence: TGTGCCAGCAGCTCCACCGGGACAGTCAACTATGGCTACACCTTC. This gives the protein CASSSTGTVNYGYTF.

The chain links TRBV9 to TRBJ2-1; D might be TRBD1 (5 bases). CDR1 and CDR2 from the germline V gene are SGDLS and YYNGEE. V was shortened by 0 bases and J by 5 bases, with 9 bases between the two germline ends. This CDR3 is 14 amino acids long. The CDR3 bases are TGTGCCAGCAGCGTAGCTACAGGTGACAATGAGCAGTTCTTC. Translated, it gives CASSVATGDNEQFF.

This clone was recorded once. This chain connects TRBV2 to TRBJ1-4; tentatively, D is TRBD1 (6 bases). The CDR3 spans 16 residues. V gave up 7 bases and J gave up 7 bases, with 22 bases separating them. The germline CDR1 and CDR2 sequences are SNHLY and FYNNEI. CDR3 DNA sequence: TGTGCCAGCACTAGGGGGGCGGCGGGGGAACGTGAAAAACTGTTTTTT. Translating gives CASTRGAAGEREKLFF.

The rearrangement uses TRBV5-1 and TRBJ2-3, with 11 bases aligning to TRBD2. The CDR3 runs 16 residues. Germline V gene sequence: CDR1 SGHRS, CDR2 YFSETQ. Losses at the gene ends were 7 bases for V and 0 bases for J; bases not matched to a gene: 7. The CDR3 protein is CASRTGTSGSTDTQYF. DNA for the CDR3: TGCGCCAGCCGGACTGGGACTAGCGGAAGCACAGATACGCAGTATTTT.

The chain couples TRBV30 to TRBJ2-7; TRBD2 matches 8 bases. The V and J ends lost 0 bases and 6 bases, in that order; junction bases with no gene match: 4. Germline V CDR1 and CDR2: GTSNPN, SVGIG (reference sequence). This CDR3 is 13 amino acids long. The CDR3 bases are TGTGCCTGGAGTGTGGAGCGGGAGTCCGAGCAGTACTTC. Protein product: CAWSVERESEQYF.

V gene TRBV5-6 combines with J gene TRBJ2-7; 9 bases map to TRBD2. Germline V CDR1 and CDR2: SGHDT, YYEEEE. The CDR3 sequence is 16 residues long. Trimming removed 1 base from V and 6 bases from J; junction bases left unmatched: 11. CDR3 nucleotides: TGTGCCAGCAGCTTGTGGAGCGGGAGGCCGGCTGGCGAGCAGTACTTC. This gives the protein CASSLWSGRPAGEQYF.

This chain uses TRBV4-1 with TRBJ2-7, with 7 nucleotides matching TRBD2. This CDR3 is 16 amino acids long. The J segment lost 0 bases and the V segment lost 0 bases, leaving 5 bases of the junction unmatched. Germline V gene lookup returns CDR1 MGHRA and CDR2 YSYEKL. The CDR3 nucleotides read TGCGCCAGCAGCCAAGAAAGCGGGACCTACTCCTACGAGCAGTACTTC. The encoded protein is CASSQESGTYSYEQYF.

The chain has TRBV19 and TRBJ2-7; 7 bases are a match to TRBD1. V gave up 6 bases and J gave up 3 bases; unmatched junction bases: 5. The CDR3 length is 13 residues. Germline V gene sequence: CDR1 LNHDA, CDR2 SQIVND (reference sequence). This chain's CDR3 is CASSPTGIYEQYF. The CDR3 coding sequence is TGTGCCAGTAGCCCGACAGGGATCTACGAGCAGTACTTC.

This clone was seen once. The chain combines TRBV6-5 with TRBJ2-7, with a possible D match to TRBD1 (5 bases). This CDR3 is 14 amino acids long. V was clipped by 2 bases and J by 6 bases, with 14 bases between them. CDR1 and CDR2 (germline): MNHEY, SVGAGI. This CDR3 is CASSYDPIQGEQYF. CDR3 in DNA: TGTGCCAGCAGTTACGACCCTATTCAGGGCGAGCAGTACTTC.

The V gene is TRBV5-1, the J gene TRBJ2-1; no reliable D call. Germline V gene lookup returns CDR1 SGHRS and CDR2 YFSETQ. The CDR3 loop spans 13 amino acids. Between the trimmed V and J ends, which lost 3 bases and 2 bases, there was a span of 6 bases. This CDR3 reads CASSSVPYNEQFF. The CDR3 coding sequence is TGCGCCAGCAGCTCTGTCCCCTACAATGAGCAGTTCTTC.

The chain carries TRBV5-4 and TRBJ1-2; possibly TRBD1 for D (6 bases). The CDR3 has 15 amino acids. V shed 0 bases and J shed 3 bases, with 12 bases lying between them. Germline V gene lookup returns CDR1 SGHNT and CDR2 YYREEE (reference sequence). The CDR3 is CASSLVGGSDYGYTF. In DNA form, the CDR3 reads TGTGCCAGCAGCTTGGTTGGGGGCAGTGACTATGGCTACACCTTC.

The chain recombines TRBV2 with TRBJ2-5; maybe TRBD2 (6 bases). Germline V gives CDR1 SNHLY, CDR2 FYNNEI. This CDR3 comprises 15 residues. V was trimmed by 5 bases and J by 0 bases, leaving 13 bases between them. The CDR3 nucleotides read TGTGCCAGCAGTAGTAGCGGAAGGTACCAAGAGACCCAGTACTTC. It codes for CASSSSGRYQETQYF.

The CDR3 DNA reads as TGTGCCAGCAGTAGCGGGAGGGGTCAAGAGACCCAGTACTTC. Amino acid sequence: CASSSGRGQETQYF. The rearrangement links TRBV6-5 to TRBJ2-5, with 10 bases fitting TRBD2. Germline V gene lookup returns CDR1 MNHEY and CDR2 SVGAGI. J lost 2 bases, V lost 5 bases, and 2 bases had no gene match. This CDR3 contains 14 residues.

This chain joins TRBV5-1 and TRBJ2-2, with 10 nucleotides matching TRBD1. The CDR3 spans 17 residues. V lost 8 bases, J lost 4 bases, and 14 bases stayed unmatched. CDR1 and CDR2 (germline): SGHRS, YFSETQ. CDR3 residues: CASRQGALARGTGELFF. As DNA, the CDR3 is TGCGCCAGTAGACAGGGGGCGCTGGCTAGAGGCACCGGGGAGCTGTTTTTT.

V and J are TRBV2 and TRBJ1-2; TRBD1 agrees at 7 bases. The CDR3 length is 14 residues. Germline CDR1 is SNHLY and CDR2 is FYNNEI. The J segment lost 1 base and the V segment lost 5 bases, leaving 4 bases of the junction unmatched. The CDR3 DNA reads as TGTGCCAGCAGTTCCCGGGACAGTAACTATGGCTACACCTTC. Protein: CASSSRDSNYGYTF.

The chain links TRBV1 to TRBJ2-7; the DNA was not compared with TRBD2, the D call given in the table. TRBV1 is deemed a pseudogene. The CDR3 covers 17 residues. The CDR3 DNA sequence: TGCACCAGCAGCCAAGAAACGCCTAGCGGGAGGTCCTACGAGCAGTACTTC. This translates into CTSSQETPSGRSYEQYF.

The rearrangement links TRBV4-2 to TRBJ2-7; 8 bases are a match to TRBD2. Unmatched junction bases numbered 11, after V lost 0 bases and J lost 7 bases. CDR1 is LGHNA, CDR2 YNFKEQ, per germline. There are 16 residues in the CDR3. CDR3: CASSQDSGDSILEQYF. The CDR3 DNA reads as TGTGCCAGCAGCCAAGATAGCGGGGACTCCATCCTGGAGCAGTACTTC.

The chain is built from TRBV13 and TRBJ1-4; 11 bases fit TRBD1. Germline lookup yields CDR1 PRHDT and CDR2 FYEKMQ (reference sequence). Trimming removed 8 bases from V and 3 bases from J; junction bases left unmatched: 8. CDR3 length: 16 residues. The CDR3 protein is CASGQGALSSNEKLFF. In DNA, the CDR3 is TGTGCCAGCGGACAGGGGGCTTTGAGTTCTAATGAAAAACTGTTTTTT.

V and J are TRBV5-1 and TRBJ2-1, with TRBD1 matching over 7 bases. The J segment lost 8 bases and the V segment lost 5 bases, leaving 10 bases of the junction unmatched. The CDR3 has 14 residues. Germline V CDR1 and CDR2: SGHRS, YFSETQ. CDR3 residues: CASSQGEIPHEQFF. Here the CDR3 DNA reads TGCGCCAGCAGTCAGGGGGAAATACCCCATGAGCAGTTCTTC.

This clone has only one observation. The V gene is TRBV19, the J gene TRBJ1-5; D unresolved. Germline CDR1 LNHDA, CDR2 SQIVND (reference sequence). The CDR3 sequence is 13 residues long. V gave up 3 bases and J gave up 5 bases, with 8 bases separating them. The CDR3: CASSMTEDQPQHF. The CDR3 DNA reads TGTGCCAGTAGTATGACGGAGGATCAGCCCCAGCATTTT.

The chain couples TRBV5-8 to TRBJ2-5; 12 bases map to TRBD2. The V and J ends lost 7 bases and 4 bases, in that order; junction bases with no gene match: 5. The CDR3 spans 14 residues. CDR1 is SGHTS, CDR2 YDEGEE, per germline. The chain's CDR3 is CASGPGLAGETQYF. The CDR3 DNA sequence: TGTGCCAGCGGCCCGGGACTAGCGGGAGAGACCCAGTACTTC.

This chain uses TRBV2 with TRBJ1-5; perhaps TRBD1 as D (6 bases). The CDR3 is made up of 15 amino acids. Germline V gene data show CDR1 as SNHLY and CDR2 as FYNNEI. V was trimmed by 8 bases and J by 4 bases, leaving 18 bases between them. The chain's CDR3 is CASVGQPGWNQPQHF. The CDR3 nucleotides read TGTGCCAGCGTCGGACAGCCCGGATGGAATCAGCCCCAGCATTTT.

The V and J genes are TRBV5-4 and TRBJ1-5; TRBD1 agrees at 7 bases. J lost 0 bases, V lost 5 bases, and 14 bases had no gene match. There are 18 residues in the CDR3. Germline-derived CDR1 and CDR2 are SGHNT and YYREEE (reference sequence). In DNA form, the CDR3 reads TGTGCCAGCAGACGTCGTTGGCAGGGGGGTTATAGCAATCAGCCCCAGCATTTT. It translates to CASRRRWQGGYSNQPQHF.

This chain uses TRBV11-3 with TRBJ2-2; 7 nucleotides align to TRBD2. Germline CDR1 reads SGHNT; CDR2 reads YENEEA. V was pared by 5 bases and J by 5 bases, with 11 bases of the junction left unmatched. CDR3 length: 16 amino acids. As DNA, the CDR3 is TGTGCCAGCAGCCCCCGCGGGGGAGATCCTACCGGGGAGCTGTTTTTT. Translation: CASSPRGGDPTGELFF.